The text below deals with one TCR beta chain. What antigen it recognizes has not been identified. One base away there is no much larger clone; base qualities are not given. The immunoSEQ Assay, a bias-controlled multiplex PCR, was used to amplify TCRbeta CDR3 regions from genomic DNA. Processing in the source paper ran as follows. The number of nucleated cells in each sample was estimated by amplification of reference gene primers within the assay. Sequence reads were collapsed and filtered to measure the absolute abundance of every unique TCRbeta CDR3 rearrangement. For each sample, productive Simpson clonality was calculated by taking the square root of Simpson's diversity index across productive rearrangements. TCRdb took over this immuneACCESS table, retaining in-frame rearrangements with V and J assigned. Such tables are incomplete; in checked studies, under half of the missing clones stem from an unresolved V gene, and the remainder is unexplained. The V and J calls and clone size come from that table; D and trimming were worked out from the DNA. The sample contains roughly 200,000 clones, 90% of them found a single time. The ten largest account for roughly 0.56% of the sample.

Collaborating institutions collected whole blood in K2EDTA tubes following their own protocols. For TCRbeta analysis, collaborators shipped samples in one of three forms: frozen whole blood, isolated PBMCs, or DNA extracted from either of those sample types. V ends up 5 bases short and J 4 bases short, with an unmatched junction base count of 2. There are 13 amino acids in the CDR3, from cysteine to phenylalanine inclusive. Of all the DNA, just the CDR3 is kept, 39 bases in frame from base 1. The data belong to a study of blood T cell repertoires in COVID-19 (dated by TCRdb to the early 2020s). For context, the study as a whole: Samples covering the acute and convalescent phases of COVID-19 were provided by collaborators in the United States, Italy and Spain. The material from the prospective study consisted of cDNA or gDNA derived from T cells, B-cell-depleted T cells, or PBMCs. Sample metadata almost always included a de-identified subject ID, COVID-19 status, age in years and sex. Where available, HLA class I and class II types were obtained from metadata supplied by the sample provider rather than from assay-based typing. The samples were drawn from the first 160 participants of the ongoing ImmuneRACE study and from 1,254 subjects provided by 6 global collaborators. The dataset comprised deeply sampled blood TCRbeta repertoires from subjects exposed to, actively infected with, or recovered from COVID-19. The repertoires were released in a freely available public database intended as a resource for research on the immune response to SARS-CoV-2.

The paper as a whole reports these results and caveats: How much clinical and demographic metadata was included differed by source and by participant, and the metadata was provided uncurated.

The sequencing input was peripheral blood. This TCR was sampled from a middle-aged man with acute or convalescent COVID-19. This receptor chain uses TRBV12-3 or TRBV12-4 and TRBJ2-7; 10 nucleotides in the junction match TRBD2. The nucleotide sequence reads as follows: TGTGCCAGCAGTCCTAGCGGGAGTTACGAGCAGTACTTC. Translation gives CASSPSGSYEQYF.